The 10 T cell receptor beta chains reported below all come from one sample, sequenced in a study of shared clonotypes between healthy human individuals (dated by TCRdb to about 2020). The library was produced with the immunoSEQ multiplex PCR assay. TCRdb obtained this table from immuneACCESS and retained in-frame rearrangements with V and J assigned. These tables miss some clones; where compared with another copy, unresolved V genes account for less than half of the shortfall, and the remainder is unexplained. The sample records 550,000 to 800,000 clones, 74% of which are singletons. 1.5% to 2% of the sample comes from the top ten. The sample comprised memory CD4+ T cells sorted from blood. The sample's cell subset or site label, in plain terms: CD45RA-negative fraction. The receptor source for this set is a woman aged 25-40 years in good health.

This chain connects TRBV2 to TRBJ2-5; 12 bases fit TRBD2. This CDR3 has 17 amino acids. Germline values: CDR1 SNHLY, CDR2 FYNNEI. V lost 3 bases to trimming and J lost 6 bases; unmatched junction nucleotides: 11. Here the CDR3 reads CASSDRLAGVFDQTQYF. For the CDR3, the DNA is TGTGCCAGCAGTGATAGACTAGCGGGAGTTTTTGACCAGACCCAGTACTTC.

This chain uses TRBV25-1 with TRBJ2-1; TRBD1 aligns across 7 bases. Trimming at V came to 8 bases and at J to 2 bases, leaving 6 bases not matched to a gene. The CDR3 is 14 residues long. Germline CDR1 MGHDK, CDR2 SYGVNS. The CDR3 is CASASDRAYNEQFF. The DNA of the CDR3 is TGTGCCAGCGCCTCCGACAGGGCCTACAATGAGCAGTTCTTC.

The gene calls are TRBV28 and TRBJ1-3; 7 bases agree with TRBD1. Germline V gene lookup returns CDR1 MDHEN and CDR2 SYDVKM. The CDR3 runs to 15 residues. V lost 8 bases and J lost 3; bases outside the gene matches: 10. CDR3 loop: CASGTTGAFGNTIYF. In nucleotides, the CDR3 is TGTGCCAGCGGTACTACAGGGGCTTTTGGAAACACCATATATTTT.

As for this clone: Distinct nucleotide sequences in the sample also encode this CDR3. This sequence joins TRBV30 and TRBJ1-1; unclear D gene. V was clipped by 2 bases and J by 1 base, with 8 bases between them. This CDR3 is 13 amino acids long. Looked up from germline, CDR1 is GTSNPN and CDR2 is SVGIG (reference sequence). The CDR3 region is CAWSPTANTEAFF. The DNA of the CDR3 is TGTGCCTGGAGTCCAACAGCGAACACTGAAGCTTTCTTT.

This clone was counted only a few times. The chain is built from TRBV5-4 and TRBJ1-2; D remains unclear. Germline values: CDR1 SGHNT, CDR2 YYREEE (reference sequence). The CDR3 contains 12 residues. V lost 4 bases and J lost 9, with 13 bases in between. CDR3 nucleotides: TGTGCCAGCAGCCAAAGTCAAGGGAGCTACACCTTC. Residues: CASSQSQGSYTF.

This clone occurred once. The chain joins TRBV5-1 to TRBJ1-2; a weak D match, TRBD1 (6 bases). This CDR3 has 14 residues. Germline V gene sequence: CDR1 SGHRS, CDR2 YFSETQ. V lost 2 bases and J 2 bases, leaving 10 bases between the germline ends. The CDR3 reads CASSFSDSNYGYTF. The CDR3 bases are TGCGCCAGCAGCTTTTCGGACAGCAACTATGGCTACACCTTC. The whole variable domain, remainder taken from reference TRBV5-1 and TRBJ1-2, is KAGVTQTPRYLIKTRGQQVTLSCSPISGHRSVSWYQQTPGQGLQFLFEYFSETQRNKGNFPGRFSGRQFSNSRSEMNVSTLELGDSALYLCASSFSDSNYGYTFGSGTRLTVV.

This clone was counted at least ten times. V usage is TRBV19 and J usage is TRBJ2-7, with TRBD1 as a possible D gene (5 bases). Germline V gene lookup returns CDR1 LNHDA and CDR2 SQIVND (reference sequence). The length of the CDR3 is 13 residues. The V and J ends lost 5 bases and 7 bases respectively, with 15 bases between them. CDR3 in DNA: TGTGCCAGTAGTGTGCAGGGCGTGGGAGAGCAGTACTTC. Its translation: CASSVQGVGEQYF.

This chain joins TRBV27 and TRBJ2-5; D tentatively fits TRBD1 or TRBD2 (6 bases each). CDR1 and CDR2 from the germline V gene are MNHEY and SMNVEV (reference sequence). The ends were cut back, 3 bases at V and 4 bases at J, with 15 bases in the middle. The CDR3 is made up of 15 amino acids. CDR3 DNA: TGTGCCAGCAGTTTCGGGGGCAGGGACGTAGAGACCCAGTACTTC. Amino acid sequence: CASSFGGRDVETQYF.

The V and J genes are TRBV7-9 and TRBJ2-5; 8 nucleotides agree with TRBD2. The V gene end was trimmed by 2 bases and the J gene end by 3 bases; junction bases not matched to a gene: 8. Germline CDR1 is SEHNR and CDR2 is FQNEAQ (reference sequence). The CDR3 covers 16 residues. Here the CDR3 DNA reads TGTGCCAGCAGCTTAAGACCCAAACTAGCGGAAGAGACCCAGTACTTC. Its translation: CASSLRPKLAEETQYF.

The chain employs TRBV2 and TRBJ1-1; maybe TRBD1 (5 bases). Trimming cost V 5 bases and J 3 bases, with 13 bases left between them. The CDR3 is 14 residues long. From germline, CDR1 is SNHLY and CDR2 FYNNEI. The CDR3 DNA reads as TGTGCCAGCAGTCCCCGCGGGGGGTACACTGAAGCTTTCTTT. It codes for CASSPRGGYTEAFF.